A selection of T cell receptor beta chains follows, all from one sample in a study of monozygotic twins with cystic fibrosis. The data were produced by immunoSEQ multiplex PCR, yet TCRdb's version contains in-frame clones alone and is incomplete. The sample shows approximately 32,000 clones, just over 95% of them seen only once. The sequenced sample consisted of blood. Receptor source: a girl aged 2-15 years with cystic fibrosis. Both conserved end residues are part of each CDR3. Each record gives: J gene, D gene, CDR3 length, clone size, V gene, CDR3 protein, CDR3 DNA. D genes are given only for firm matches. Rows may omit the clone size; those that give it use once, few, many or a size class.

>TRBJ2-7|TRBD1|14|NA|TRBV9
CASSPWDRDYEQYF
TGTGCCAGCAGCCCCTGGGACAGAGATTACGAGCAGTACTTC
>TRBJ2-5|NA|14|once|TRBV2
CASRGVAVQETQYF
TGTGCCAGCAGAGGGGTAGCGGTCCAAGAGACCCAGTACTTC
>TRBJ1-1|NA|15|NA|TRBV2
CASSEAGAGRTEAFF
TGTGCCAGCAGTGAAGCCGGGGCAGGGAGGACTGAAGCTTTCTTT
>TRBJ2-7|TRBD1|11|NA|TRBV29-1
CSVRTGVEQYF
TGCAGCGTCCGGACAGGGGTCGAGCAGTACTTC
>TRBJ1-3|NA|14|NA|TRBV7-9
CASSLGGTGNTIYF
TGTGCCAGCAGCTTAGGGGGGACTGGAAACACCATATATTTT
>TRBJ2-7|NA|15|NA|TRBV6-5
CASSYSRDGYYEQYF
TGTGCCAGCAGTTACTCGAGGGACGGTTACTACGAGCAGTACTTC
>TRBJ2-1|TRBD1|17|NA|TRBV25-1
CASSELTGQSSYNEQFF
TGTGCCAGCAGTGAATTGACGGGACAGAGCTCCTACAATGAGCAGTTCTTC
>TRBJ2-7|NA|13|NA|TRBV6-1
CASRRRASYEQYF
TGTGCCAGCAGGCGGAGGGCCTCTTACGAGCAGTACTTC
>TRBJ1-2|TRBD1|13|once|TRBV29-1
CSVEADRGYGYTF
TGCAGCGTTGAAGCGGACAGGGGGTATGGCTACACCTTC
>TRBJ1-5|NA|14|NA|TRBV5-4
CASSFWGAAQPQHF
TGTGCCAGCAGCTTCTGGGGGGCGGCTCAGCCCCAGCATTTT
>TRBJ1-2|NA|15|NA|TRBV28
CASSLIVGLYGGYTF
TGTGCCAGCAGTTTAATCGTAGGGCTATATGGCGGCTACACCTTC
>TRBJ2-5|NA|15|NA|TRBV27
CASSYRTRGQETQYF
TGTGCCAGCAGCTACCGGACTCGAGGCCAAGAGACCCAGTACTTC
>TRBJ1-1|TRBD1|14|NA|TRBV10-2
CASGQGGVNTEAFF
TGCGCCAGCGGACAGGGCGGGGTGAACACTGAAGCTTTCTTT
>TRBJ1-4|NA|14|NA|TRBV7-2
CASSFRPMEGKLFF
TGTGCCAGCAGCTTTAGGCCCATGGAGGGAAAACTGTTTTTT
>TRBJ2-3|NA|16|NA|TRBV7-6
CASSRGTGRGSDTQYF
TGTGCCAGCAGCCGAGGGACGGGGCGGGGTTCAGATACGCAGTATTTT
>TRBJ2-6|NA|14|NA|TRBV19
CASLGRSGANVLTF
TGTGCCAGCCTTGGCCGCTCTGGGGCCAACGTCCTGACTTTC
>TRBJ2-3|NA|16|NA|TRBV14
CASSPLVGGSTDTQYF
TGTGCCAGCAGCCCCCTGGTGGGAGGTTCCACAGATACGCAGTATTTT
>TRBJ2-1|TRBD1|16|NA|TRBV5-4
CASSPGVTGIYNEQFF
TGTGCCAGCAGTCCGGGTGTGACAGGGATCTACAATGAGCAGTTCTTC
>TRBJ1-1|NA|15|NA|TRBV2
CASSENGRVNTEAFF
TGTGCCAGCAGTGAAAACGGCCGAGTGAACACTGAAGCTTTCTTT
>TRBJ1-6|TRBD1|15|NA|TRBV7-9
CASSLPGGENSPLHF
TGTGCCAGCAGCTTACCAGGGGGCGAGAATTCACCCCTCCACTTT
>TRBJ2-2|TRBD2|18|NA|TRBV19
CASSISRLAGVETGELFF
TGTGCCAGTAGTATTAGTCGGCTAGCGGGAGTTGAGACCGGGGAGCTGTTTTTT
>TRBJ2-1|TRBD2|15|NA|TRBV25-1
CASSDYSGRSNEQFF
TGTGCCAGCAGTGATTATAGCGGGAGGAGCAATGAGCAGTTCTTC
>TRBJ2-3|TRBD1|14|once|TRBV6-5
CATRDRGRPDTQYF
TGTGCCACCCGGGACAGGGGAAGGCCAGATACGCAGTATTTT
>TRBJ1-2|NA|13|NA|TRBV5-5
CASSERGWDGYTF
TGTGCCAGCAGCGAAAGGGGATGGGATGGCTACACCTTC
>TRBJ1-4|TRBD1|14|NA|TRBV6-5
CASSRDRANEKLFF
TGTGCCAGCAGTAGGGACAGGGCTAATGAAAAACTGTTTTTT
>TRBJ2-1|NA|15|NA|TRBV9
CASSVAVTPYNEQFF
TGTGCCAGCAGCGTTGCCGTGACTCCCTACAATGAGCAGTTCTTC
>TRBJ1-2|TRBD1|14|NA|TRBV28
CASRLPTGSYGYTF
TGTGCCAGCAGGTTACCGACAGGGTCCTATGGCTACACCTTC
>TRBJ1-5|NA|13|NA|TRBV19
CASRTLLDQPQHF
TGTGCCAGTAGGACCCTACTCGATCAGCCCCAGCATTTT
>TRBJ2-5|TRBD2|16|NA|TRBV5-1
CASSLEGGGRGETQYF
TGCGCCAGCAGCTTGGAGGGCGGCGGGAGAGGGGAGACCCAGTACTTC
>TRBJ2-2|TRBD2|17|NA|TRBV19
CASSSTPLAGPTGELFF
TGTGCCAGTTCCTCCACCCCCCTAGCGGGACCTACCGGGGAGCTGTTTTTT
>TRBJ2-5|NA|11|NA|TRBV20-1
CSASLQETQYF
TGCAGTGCTAGCCTACAAGAGACCCAGTACTTC
>TRBJ1-1|NA|12|NA|TRBV7-9
CASSLGTGEAFF
TGTGCCAGCAGCTTAGGGACGGGTGAAGCTTTCTTT
>TRBJ2-5|TRBD1|15|NA|TRBV11-2
CASSSRDRGVGTQYF
TGTGCCAGCAGCAGCCGGGACAGGGGAGTCGGGACCCAGTACTTC
>TRBJ1-1|NA|15|NA|TRBV5-1
CASSLAGLRGTEAFF
TGCGCCAGCAGCTTGGCCGGCCTTAGGGGCACTGAAGCTTTCTTT
>TRBJ1-3|TRBD1|16|NA|TRBV6-5
CASSSGQRTSGNTIYF
TGTGCCAGCAGTTCGGGACAGAGGACCTCTGGAAACACCATATATTTT
>TRBJ2-5|NA|13|NA|TRBV5-1
CASSSHGGETQYF
TGCGCCAGCAGCTCCCATGGAGGGGAGACCCAGTACTTC
>TRBJ2-7|NA|13|NA|TRBV27
CASSLGIGYEQYF
TGTGCCAGCAGTTTGGGTATCGGTTACGAGCAGTACTTC
>TRBJ2-7|NA|13|NA|TRBV28
CASSPGGSYEQYF
TGTGCCAGCAGTCCTGGCGGGTCCTACGAGCAGTACTTC
>TRBJ2-4|TRBD1|16|NA|TRBV7-9
CASSLFRTGGKNIQYF
TGTGCCAGCAGCTTATTCAGGACAGGGGGTAAAAACATTCAGTACTTC
>TRBJ2-2|TRBD2|17|NA|TRBV5-4
CASSTAIAGRSTGELFF
TGTGCCAGCAGCACGGCGATAGCGGGTAGGAGCACCGGGGAGCTGTTTTTT
>TRBJ1-5|NA|13|NA|TRBV19
CASSVLPRSSQHF
TGTGCCAGTAGTGTTCTCCCGAGATCCAGCCAGCATTTT
>TRBJ2-3|NA|14|NA|TRBV2
CASSEAAGWDTQYF
TGTGCCAGCAGTGAAGCGGCAGGGTGGGATACGCAGTATTTT
>TRBJ2-3|TRBD1|16|NA|TRBV9
CASSARQGYSTDTQYF
TGTGCCAGCAGCGCGAGACAGGGCTATTCCACAGATACGCAGTATTTT
>TRBJ2-2|NA|14|NA|TRBV5-6
CASSLDGNTGELFF
TGTGCCAGCAGCTTGGATGGGAACACCGGGGAGCTGTTTTTT
>TRBJ2-5|TRBD2|18|NA|TRBV5-1
CASSFNRGTSGAKETQYF
TGCGCCAGCAGCTTTAACAGAGGGACTAGCGGGGCAAAAGAGACCCAGTACTTC
>TRBJ1-4|NA|14|NA|TRBV5-4
CASSPDRNGEKLFF
TGTGCCAGCAGCCCCGACAGAAATGGTGAAAAACTGTTTTTT
>TRBJ1-2|NA|12|once|TRBV6-6
CASSLGGPGYTF
TGTGCCAGCAGCCTGGGGGGCCCGGGCTACACCTTC
>TRBJ1-1|NA|12|NA|TRBV6-1
CASRTGNTEAFF
TGTGCCAGCAGGACAGGGAACACTGAAGCTTTCTTT
>TRBJ2-2|NA|16|NA|TRBV5-1
CASSSRQDANTGELFF
TGCGCCAGCAGCTCGAGACAAGACGCGAACACCGGGGAGCTGTTTTTT
>TRBJ2-7|TRBD1|18|NA|TRBV30
CAWSVPGQGYPPHYEQYF
TGTGCCTGGAGCGTCCCGGGACAGGGTTATCCCCCACACTACGAGCAGTACTTC
>TRBJ1-1|NA|12|NA|TRBV30
CAWSVSPPEAFF
TGTGCCTGGAGTGTTTCGCCCCCTGAAGCTTTCTTT
>TRBJ2-1|TRBD2|16|NA|TRBV15
CATSRGREGRYGEQFF
TGTGCCACCAGCAGAGGGCGGGAGGGCCGTTATGGTGAGCAGTTCTTC
>TRBJ2-7|TRBD2|15|few|TRBV27
CASSFRLADLYEQYF
TGTGCCAGCAGTTTCCGACTAGCGGATCTCTACGAGCAGTACTTC
>TRBJ1-1|NA|14|NA|TRBV6-1
CASKPQGGNAEAFF
TGTGCCAGCAAGCCACAGGGTGGTAACGCTGAAGCTTTCTTT
>TRBJ2-1|NA|12|NA|TRBV7-2
CASSRTGNEQFF
TGTGCCAGCAGTCGAACAGGTAATGAGCAGTTCTTC